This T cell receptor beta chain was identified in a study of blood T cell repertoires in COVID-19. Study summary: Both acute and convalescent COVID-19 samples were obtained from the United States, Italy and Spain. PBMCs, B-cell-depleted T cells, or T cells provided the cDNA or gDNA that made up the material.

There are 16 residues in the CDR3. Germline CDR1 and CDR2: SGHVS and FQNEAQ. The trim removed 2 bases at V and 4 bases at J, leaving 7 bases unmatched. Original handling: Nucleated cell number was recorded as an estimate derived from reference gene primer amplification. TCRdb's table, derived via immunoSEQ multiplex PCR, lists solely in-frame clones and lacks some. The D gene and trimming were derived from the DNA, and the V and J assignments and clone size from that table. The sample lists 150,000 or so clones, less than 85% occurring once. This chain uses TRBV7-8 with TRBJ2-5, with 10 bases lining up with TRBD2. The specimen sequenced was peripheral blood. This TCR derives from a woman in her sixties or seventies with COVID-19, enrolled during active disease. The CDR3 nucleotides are TGTGCCAGCAGCTTAACAGAGCGGGGGGGTCGAGAGACCCAGTACTTC. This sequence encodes CASSLTERGGRETQYF.